This TCR beta chain emerged from a study of T-cell reconstitution after alpha-beta-depleted transplantation in children. Trimming cost V 0 bases and J 5 bases, with 11 bases left between them. CDR1 and CDR2 from the germline V gene are SGHKS and YYEKEE (reference sequence). The CDR3 is 15 residues long. Researchers prepared the TCRbeta library using unique molecular identifiers, the study reports. TCRdb used MiXCR to reprocess the PCR reads, holding one entry per CDR3 protein. The sample lists approximately 390,000 distinct CDR3 sequences, roughly 10% occurring once. This clonotype was recorded at least ten times.

The chain combines TRBV5-5 with TRBJ1-4; D unresolved. Sequencing was performed on PBMCs from the stem cell graft donor, taken from the stem cell graft. This clonotype was obtained from a human donor who donated a stem cell graft to a child with acute myeloid leukemia. The DNA for the CDR3 is TGTGCCAGCAGCTTGGTTGGGGAAACGAATGAAAAACTGTTTTTT. It specifies CASSLVGETNEKLFF.